This TCR beta chain was identified during a study of memory CD4+ T cells and cytomegalovirus serostatus. The data were produced by immunoSEQ multiplex PCR, yet TCRdb's version contains in-frame clones alone and is incomplete. The sample records about 96,000 clones, approximately 80% being singletons. Losses at the gene ends were 5 bases for V and 10 bases for J; bases not matched to a gene: 5. This CDR3 is built from 14 residues. Germline V gives CDR1 SEHNR, CDR2 FQNEAQ (reference sequence). Single viable CD3+CD4+CD8-CD45RO+ cells were sorted as the memory CD4+ T cells. This chain uses TRBV7-9 with TRBJ1-6, with 10 positions matching TRBD1. The TCR was taken from an adult in good health and CMV-seropositive. The sample taken for sequencing was memory CD4+ T cells from blood. The CDR3 DNA reads TGTGCCAGCAGCCACGGGACAGGGGAATCACCCCTCCACTTT. Translation: CASSHGTGESPLHF.